This TCR beta chain was identified during a study of beta chain features in type 1 diabetes. As for the study in general: Taken together, all samples contributed 107,917,701 examined sorted cells. Study-level results: PCR might pick shorter templates more often, in the same way for patients and controls. Within patients, naive, central memory and Treg TCRB repertoires seemed more similar than within healthy donors. When Type 1 diabetes patients were examined, their TCRB CDR3s proved moderately but significantly shorter in all four CD4+ subsets.

Expressed TCRB transcripts were sequenced because the entire RNA isolate underwent reverse transcription. The method was immunoSEQ multiplex PCR; TCRdb's version includes in-frame clones alone and lacks a portion of them. This sample has approximately 250,000 clones, with around 16% found just once. Notes on this clone: Its antigen is undetermined.

The CDR3 extends over 11 amino acids. Germline CDR1 and CDR2: SQVTM and ANQGSEA. V gave up 4 bases and J gave up 6 bases, with 7 bases separating them. The sequenced material came from naive CD4+ T cells from blood. The receptor was isolated from a man aged 25-40 years with type 1 diabetes. The chain combines TRBV29-1 with TRBJ2-1; a weak D match, TRBD2 (6 bases). CDR3 sequence reads: CSVAGVNEQFF. The CDR3 bases are TGCAGCGTTGCGGGAGTCAATGAGCAGTTCTTC.